Presented here are 8 T cell receptor beta chains from one specimen sequenced in a study of shared clonotypes between healthy human individuals. Generated by immunoSEQ multiplex PCR, the TCRdb table keeps only in-frame clones and is missing some. The sample lists some 2,000,000 clones; almost 96% were seen once. The sequenced sample consisted of naive CD4+ T cells sorted from blood. Subset meaning: CD45RA+ positively selected. Source of these receptors: a man between 18 and 35 years old in good health.

The rearrangement links TRBV7-2 to TRBJ2-1; tentative D call: TRBD1 (5 bases). V was shortened by 8 bases and J by 7 bases, with 18 bases between the two germline ends. This CDR3 spans 14 amino acids. Germline CDR1 and CDR2: SGHTA and FQGNSA. The CDR3 loop is CASSILGSGNEQFF. CDR3 nucleotide sequence: TGTGCCAGCTCCATACTGGGGTCAGGGAATGAGCAGTTCTTC.

Notes on this clone: The same CDR3 also results from other DNA sequences found in this sample. The rearrangement uses TRBV7-2 and TRBJ2-2, with D perhaps matching TRBD2 (5 bases). The CDR3 sequence is 13 residues long. The V end was cut by 5 bases, the J end by 3 bases, with 7 bases between. Germline lookup yields CDR1 SGHTA and CDR2 FQGNSA. The CDR3 protein is CASSRGDTGELFF. The CDR3 DNA reads TGTGCCAGCAGCCGGGGTGACACCGGGGAGCTGTTTTTT.

The V gene is TRBV7-2, the J gene TRBJ1-1; D remains unclear. This CDR3 region has 15 residues. V lost 1 base to trimming and J lost 4 bases, with 13 bases between them. In germline, CDR1 is SGHTA, CDR2 FQGNSA. CDR3 sequence (DNA): TGTGCCAGCAGCTTAGAGATAGGCCGTGGCACTGAAGCTTTCTTT. Protein product: CASSLEIGRGTEAFF.

For this clone: The sample carries other DNA sequences with the same CDR3. The rearrangement links TRBV6-5 to TRBJ2-7; 8 bases align to TRBD1. The V segment lost 5 bases and the J segment 1 base; nucleotides outside the gene matches: 4. Germline V gene data show CDR1 as MNHEY and CDR2 as SVGAGI. This CDR3 region has 14 residues. This CDR3 reads CASSRDRGSYEQYF. The DNA of the CDR3 is TGTGCCAGCAGTAGAGACAGGGGTTCCTACGAGCAGTACTTC.

The chain joins TRBV2 to TRBJ1-5, with TRBD1 as a possible D gene (6 bases). The V gene lost 7 bases and the J gene lost 7 bases, with 11 bases spanning the gap. The germline V gene has CDR1 SNHLY and CDR2 FYNNEI. The CDR3 contains 12 residues. The CDR3 sequence is CASTGGHQPQHF. The CDR3 bases are TGTGCCAGCACTGGGGGACACCAGCCCCAGCATTTT. The variable domain in full, completed from reference TRBV2 and TRBJ1-5, reads EPEVTQTPSHQVTQMGQEVILRCVPISNHLYFYWYRQILGQKVEFLVSFYNNEISEKSEIFDDQFSVERPDGSNFTLKIRSTKLEDSAMYFCASTGGHQPQHFGDGTRLSIL.

The CDR3 loop is CASSESGPNTEAFF. CDR3 bases: TGCGCCAGCAGTGAGTCGGGACCGAACACTGAAGCTTTCTTT. The V gene is TRBV10-1, the J gene TRBJ1-1, with D possibly TRBD1 on 5 matching bases. Trimming removed 0 bases from V and 1 base from J, with 6 bases in between. The length of the CDR3 is 14 residues. CDR1 is WNHNN and CDR2 is SYGVQD in the germline V gene (reference sequence).

The CDR3 here is CASRGGLAPNEQYF. The CDR3, as DNA: TGTGCCAGCAGGGGGGGACTAGCTCCCAACGAGCAGTACTTC. J is TRBJ2-7 and V is TRBV2; TRBD2 matches 9 bases. The V and J ends lost 6 bases and 5 bases, in that order; junction bases with no gene match: 8. Germline CDR1 is SNHLY and CDR2 is FYNNEI. The CDR3 has 14 amino acids.

This chain connects TRBV6-6 to TRBJ2-7; a weak D match, TRBD2 (5 bases). This CDR3 has 13 amino acids. Trimming removed 6 bases from V and 3 bases from J, with 12 bases in between. Germline V gene sequence: CDR1 MNHNY, CDR2 SVGAGI (reference sequence). In DNA form, the CDR3 reads TGTGCCAGCAGGTCTAGGACTGGCTACGAGCAGTACTTC. Its protein product is CASRSRTGYEQYF.